This T cell receptor beta chain was profiled in a study of Graves' ophthalmopathy and Graves' hyperthyroidism. This clonotype was seen ten or more times. The V gene lost 1 base and the J gene lost 2 bases, with 6 bases spanning the gap. This CDR3 region has 14 residues. The V gene's germline CDR1 is LNHDA and CDR2 SQIVND (reference sequence). TCR beta CDR3 amplification used RNA transcripts. HTBI-primed first-round RT-PCR preceded second-round multiplex PCR. TCRdb used MiXCR to reprocess the multiplex PCR reads, holding one entry per CDR3 protein. The profile shows about 700,000 distinct CDR3 sequences, roughly two fifths of them singletons.

The chain recombines TRBV19 with TRBJ1-5; D is unresolved. This clonotype was obtained from an adult man with Graves' ophthalmopathy. Sequencing was performed on peripheral blood. The DNA for the CDR3 is TGTGCCAGTAGTATAGCGCGTGGCAATCAGCCCCAGCATTTT. It yields the protein CASSIARGNQPQHF.